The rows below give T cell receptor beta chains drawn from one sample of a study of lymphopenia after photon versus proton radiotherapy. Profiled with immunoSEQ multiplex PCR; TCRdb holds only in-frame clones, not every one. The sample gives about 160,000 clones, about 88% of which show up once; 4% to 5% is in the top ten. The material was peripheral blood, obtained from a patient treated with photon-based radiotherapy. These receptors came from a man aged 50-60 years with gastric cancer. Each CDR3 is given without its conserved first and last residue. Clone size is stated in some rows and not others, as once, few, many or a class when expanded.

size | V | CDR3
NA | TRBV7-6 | ASSLAGGRADTQY
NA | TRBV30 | AWSVGTSGSNEQF
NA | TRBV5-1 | ASSLAALAGSYEQY
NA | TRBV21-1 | ASSVPGHQVYNEQF
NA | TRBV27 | ASSLSRSSGGEQF
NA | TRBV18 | ASSPLERSGYT
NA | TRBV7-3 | ASSPRGLAGGLNEQF
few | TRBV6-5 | ASSRDRGRTEAF
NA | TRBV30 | AWSVLPGTREQY
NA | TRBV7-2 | ASSLRASSGRVLF
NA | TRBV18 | ASSPGRQGARETQY
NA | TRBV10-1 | ASSGQF
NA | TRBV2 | ASSEYTLSGNTIY
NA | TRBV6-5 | ASKPGETETQY
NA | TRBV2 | ASSEAGGPREQY
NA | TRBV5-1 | ASDLSGNTDTQY
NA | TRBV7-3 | ASSTGYTEAF
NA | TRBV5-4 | ASSLTSSGNTIY
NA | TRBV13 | ASSLEDYEQY
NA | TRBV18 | ASSPAGRTEAF
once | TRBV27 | ASSSSGTGNEKLF
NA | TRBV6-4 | ASSDGVNEQF
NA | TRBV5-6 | ASSLSTAGQPQH
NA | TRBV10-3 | AIRDSSNTEAF
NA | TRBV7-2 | ASSLVGQATGELF
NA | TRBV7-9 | ASSLDIGISEQF
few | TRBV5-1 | ASSHGTGYGYT
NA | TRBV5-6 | ASSSIRLAAEGAKNIQY
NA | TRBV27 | ASSLSGAQPQH
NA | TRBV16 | ASSPGKGRVTEAF
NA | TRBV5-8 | ASTTRLRTYEQY
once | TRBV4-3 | AIYGRSGNTIY
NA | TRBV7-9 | ASSPQLAGVGEQF
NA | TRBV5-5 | ASSPVGTPYEQY
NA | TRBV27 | ASRLIAGVKTGELF
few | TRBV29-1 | SVASTAWEAEAF
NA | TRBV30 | AWSPGEGYEQY
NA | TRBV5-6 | ASSFGLAATDTQY
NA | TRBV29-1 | SVEGPFQETQY
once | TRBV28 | ASSPRTGATYEQY
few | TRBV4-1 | ASSQGQGLGNTIY
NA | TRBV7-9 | ASSRWTGKVGEQY
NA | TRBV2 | ASSGDSEQY
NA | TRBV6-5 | ASSYGSTGLQETQY
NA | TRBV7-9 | ASSSGDRGHSYEQY
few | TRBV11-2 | ASSLGGDEAF
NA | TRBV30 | AWSVGGQAF
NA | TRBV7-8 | ASSAVSGNLNT
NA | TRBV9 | ASSVGQGAYYEQY
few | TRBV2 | ASSAGPLADYGYT
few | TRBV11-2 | ASSFFSSYNEQF
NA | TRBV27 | ASSLSPSGRAYEQY